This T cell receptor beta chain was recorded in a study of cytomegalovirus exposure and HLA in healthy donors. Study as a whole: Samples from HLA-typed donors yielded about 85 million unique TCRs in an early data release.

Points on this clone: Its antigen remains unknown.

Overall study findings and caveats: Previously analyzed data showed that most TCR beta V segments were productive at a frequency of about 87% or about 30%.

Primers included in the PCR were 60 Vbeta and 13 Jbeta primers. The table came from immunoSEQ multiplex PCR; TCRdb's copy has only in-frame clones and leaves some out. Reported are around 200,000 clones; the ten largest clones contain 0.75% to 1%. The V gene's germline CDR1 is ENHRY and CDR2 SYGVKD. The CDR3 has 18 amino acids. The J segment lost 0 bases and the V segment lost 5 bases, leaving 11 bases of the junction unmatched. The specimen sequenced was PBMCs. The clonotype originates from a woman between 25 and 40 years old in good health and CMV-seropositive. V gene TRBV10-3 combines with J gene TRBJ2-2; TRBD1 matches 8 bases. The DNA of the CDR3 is TGTGCCATCAGTCAGGGGGCATTGACCTCCACGAACACCGGGGAGCTGTTTTTT. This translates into CAISQGALTSTNTGELFF.